These 16 T cell receptor beta chains came from one sample sequenced in a study of regulatory T cells in long-lasting Graves disease (dated by TCRdb to about 2021). What this sample's time point label stands for: newly diagnosed GD, antithyroid drugs for less than 3 months. For both TCR sequencing and RNA sequencing, RNA was extracted from PBMCs in TRIzol. Receptor libraries were prepared by multiplex PCR. The instrument given in TCRdb is Illumina HiSeq 4000. CDR3 regions were amplified by Arm-PCR with iRepertoire HTBI primers to construct TCR beta libraries. TCRdb passed the public sequencing reads through fastp at Q25 and MiXCR, retaining productive beta sequences. One record per CDR3 amino acid sequence lists the most common genes and DNA. This sample holds over 450,000 distinct CDR3 sequences; more than 10% were observed only once. The ten largest make up about 8.3% of the sample. The data also belong to a second study, concerning T cells in Graves' hyperthyroidism and ophthalmopathy.

The sequencing used peripheral blood mononuclear cells (PBMCs), collected at new diagnosis, from a patient treated with antithyroid drugs. The receptor set was obtained from a young woman with Graves disease. Donor details come from another sample of the same person, matched by shared clones.

This clonotype was found many times. This chain links TRBV28 with TRBJ2-1; weak D call: TRBD2 (5 bases). V was pared by 3 bases and J by 7 bases, with 7 bases between. Germline V lookup: CDR1 MDHEN, CDR2 SYDVKM. The CDR3 runs 12 residues. CDR3 amino acids: CASSFWENEQFF. CDR3 in DNA: TGTGCCAGCAGTTTTTGGGAGAATGAGCAGTTCTTC.

This clonotype occurred many times. The CDR3 region is CASSPSGRPDYEQYF. CDR3 nucleotide sequence: TGTGCCAGCTCACCGTCGGGACGTCCCGACTACGAGCAGTACTTC. The chain is built from TRBV18 and TRBJ2-7; either TRBD1 or TRBD2 may fit D (5 bases each). The CDR3 is 15 amino acids. Germline V gene sequence: CDR1 KGHSH, CDR2 LQKENI. Trimming cost V 3 bases and J 3 bases, with 15 bases left between them.

The rearrangement links TRBV10-3 to TRBJ2-5, with D unresolved. Germline V gives CDR1 ENHRY, CDR2 SYGVKD. V was trimmed by 6 bases and J by 5 bases, leaving 13 bases between them. CDR3 size: 13 residues. The CDR3 here is CAISRPPGETQYF. DNA of the CDR3: TGTGCCATCAGCAGACCCCCCGGGGAGACCCAGTACTTC.

In this sample, this clonotype turned up many times. The junction departs from the called germline gene at one end, perhaps through a read error. This chain's CDR3 is CASSEPGGNQPQHF. The CDR3 nucleotides read TGTGCCAGCAGTGAACCAGGGGGCAATCAGCCCCAACATTTT. The rearrangement links TRBV6-1 to TRBJ1-5; 8 bases align to TRBD1. Germline V gene lookup returns CDR1 MNHNS and CDR2 SASEGT. The CDR3 extends over 14 amino acids.

This clonotype was counted many times. The rearrangement links TRBV19 to TRBJ1-4, with a weak D call TRBD1 (6 bases). Germline V gene sequence: CDR1 LNHDA, CDR2 SQIVND (reference sequence). V lost 6 bases to trimming and J lost 4 bases, with 12 bases between them. This CDR3 comprises 14 residues. CDR3 in DNA: TGTGCCAGTAGGAGGAGGGGGAGTAATGAAAAACTGTTTTTT. Translating gives CASRRRGSNEKLFF.

In its sample, this clonotype was seen many times. The chain joins TRBV6-5 to TRBJ1-2; no firm D call. CDR3 size: 13 residues. In germline, CDR1 is MNHEY, CDR2 SVGAGI. The V gene lost 5 bases and the J gene lost 1 base, with 8 bases spanning the gap. CDR3 bases: TGTGCCAGCAGTCCCAGGAGTAACTATGGCTACACCTTC. This gives the protein CASSPRSNYGYTF.

This clonotype was seen at least ten times. The V and J genes are TRBV27 and TRBJ2-1; D might be TRBD1 or TRBD2, each matching 5 bases. CDR3 length equals 12 residues. Trimming took off 3 bases at V and 15 bases at J, with 15 bases between the two ends. CDR1 and CDR2 from the germline V gene are MNHEY and SMNVEV (reference sequence). The CDR3 reads CASSFGAGPRFF. CDR3 DNA sequence: TGTGCCAGCAGTTTCGGGGCAGGGCCCAGGTTCTTC.

This clonotype was seen a handful of times. V and J are TRBV7-2 and TRBJ1-1, with D tentatively TRBD1 (5 bases). The CDR3 runs 16 residues. Trimming pared 5 bases from V and 3 bases from J, leaving 19 bases between. Germline V CDR1 and CDR2: SGHTA, FQGNSA. CDR3 nucleotides: TGTGCCAGCAGCCTCCTGGGACGAGGTCTAGACACTGAAGCTTTCTTT. It translates to CASSLLGRGLDTEAFF.

This clonotype was counted many times. The CDR3 coding sequence is TGTGCCAGCAGTGGGTCGCGACTAGCGGGAGTGTACTTC. This sequence encodes CASSGSRLAGVYF. The chain combines TRBV25-1 with TRBJ2-5; TRBD2 matches 12 bases. The CDR3 has 13 amino acids. Germline CDR1 is MGHDK and CDR2 is SYGVNS. Unmatched junction bases numbered 7, after V lost 4 bases and J lost 13 bases.

This clonotype came up many times. The chain couples TRBV6-1 to TRBJ2-2; TRBD1 aligns across 7 bases. Germline V lookup: CDR1 MNHNS, CDR2 SASEGT. This CDR3 comprises 15 residues. With 6 bases clipped from V and 0 bases from J, the junction kept 4 bases outside the gene matches. CDR3 coding DNA: TGTGCCAGCAGAAACGGACAGGCGAACACCGGGGAGCTGTTTTTT. Residues: CASRNGQANTGELFF.

This clonotype was detected many times. This chain links TRBV30 with TRBJ2-7, with no clear D. Germline V lookup: CDR1 GTSNPN, CDR2 SVGIG (reference sequence). The ends were cut back, 7 bases at V and 2 bases at J, with 12 bases in the middle. The CDR3 runs to 12 residues. The CDR3 spells CASRTEAYEQYF. CDR3 nucleotides: TGTGCCTCCAGGACCGAGGCCTACGAGCAGTACTTC.

In this sample, this clonotype turned up a few times. CDR3 in DNA: TGTGCCAGTAGTACTCGGGAGGCGTACTACAATGAGCAGTTCTTC. Translating gives CASSTREAYYNEQFF. The chain combines TRBV19 with TRBJ2-1, with 7 positions matching TRBD2. The V and J ends lost 4 bases and 3 bases, in that order; junction bases with no gene match: 6. The CDR3 runs 15 residues. Germline V gene lookup returns CDR1 LNHDA and CDR2 SQIVND (reference sequence).

This clonotype was picked up many times. The chain uses TRBV2 and TRBJ2-5, with 10 nucleotides matching TRBD2. The CDR3 totals 15 residues. Germline V gene sequence: CDR1 SNHLY, CDR2 FYNNEI. The V segment lost 4 bases and the J segment 5 bases; nucleotides outside the gene matches: 7. The CDR3 here is CASSVLAGVSETQYF. The CDR3 nucleotides are TGTGCCAGCAGTGTGCTAGCGGGAGTTTCTGAGACCCAGTACTTC.

This clonotype was counted at least ten times. CDR3 amino acids: CASSLDKTVGADTQYF. The CDR3 DNA sequence: TGTGCCAGCAGCTTAGATAAAACTGTAGGGGCAGATACGCAGTATTTT. The chain recombines TRBV11-3 with TRBJ2-3, with D tentatively TRBD1 (5 bases). V was cut by 0 bases and J by 4 bases, with 14 bases left in between. Germline loops: CDR1 SGHNT, CDR2 YENEEA. This CDR3 region has 16 residues.

This chain links TRBV6-9 with TRBJ2-1; TRBD2 aligns across 8 bases. The CDR3 has 14 residues. V gave up 3 bases and J gave up 9 bases; unmatched junction bases: 7. CDR1 MNHGY and CDR2 SVAAGI come from the germline V gene. In DNA form, the CDR3 reads TGTGCCAGCAGTTACTCGAAACGGGGGGGTGAGCAGTTCTTC. It codes for CASSYSKRGGEQFF.

This clonotype has just a few counts. This chain connects TRBV7-9 to TRBJ2-3, with TRBD2 matching 9 bases. J was trimmed by 3 bases and V by 5 bases; bases with no gene match: 6. The CDR3 is 15 amino acids. Germline assignment: CDR1 SEHNR and CDR2 FQNEAQ (reference sequence). Here the CDR3 DNA reads TGTGCCAGCAGCCTTAGCGGGAGTGGAACAGATACGCAGTATTTT. Amino acids: CASSLSGSGTDTQYF. The full variable domain, its missing parts supplied by reference TRBV7-9 and TRBJ2-3, is DTGVSQNPRHKITKRGQNVTFRCDPISEHNRLYWYRQTLGQGPEFLTYFQNEAQLEKSRLLSDRFSAERPKGSFSTLEIQRTEQGDSAMYLCASSLSGSGTDTQYFGPGTRLTVL.